A single sample is the source of the 17 T cell receptor beta chains below, sequenced in a study of tissue T cells after allogeneic stem cell transplantation. Clones were sequenced by immunoSEQ multiplex PCR, and TCRdb holds only the in-frame ones, with some missing. The sample consists of approximately 4,500 clones, 45% of them appearing once. Time point defined: mouse harvest day 14 after allogeneic transplant. Each mouse received 10^7 T-cell-depleted marrow cells plus 10^6 splenic CD5+ T cells by tail vein. The sequenced sample consisted of gut tissue. Source of these receptors: a female BALB/c mouse given C57BL/6 T cells with graft-versus-host disease after an allogeneic hematopoietic cell transplant.

Points on this clone: Each gene name is a mouse one. The CDR3 end falls 1 residue outside the read, so it is completed with the germline J gene. The chain employs TRBV26 and TRBJ2-4; D perhaps matches TRBD1 (5 bases). The CDR3 contains 12 residues. The ends were cut back, 4 bases at V and 5 bases at J, with 7 bases in the middle. Germline V gene data show CDR1 as KGHPV and CDR2 as FQNQEV (reference sequence). The CDR3 is CASSQDINTLYF. Incomplete CDR3 DNA: TGTGCCAGCAGTCAGGACATAAACACCTTGTAC. Drawing the rest from reference TRBV26 and TRBJ2-4, the complete variable domain is NSKVIQTPRYLVKGQGQKAKMRCIPEKGHPVVFWYQQNKNNEFKFLINFQNQEVLQQIDMTEKRFSAECPSNSPCSLEIQSSEAGDSALYLCASSQDINTLYFGAGTRLSVL.

This clone showed up just a few times. Gene labels here are mouse ones. The sequenced fragment ends 1 residue before the CDR3 boundary, so the rest is inferred from the germline J gene. V is TRBV3 and J is TRBJ2-7; D is ambiguous. Germline values: CDR1 SNHLY, CDR2 FYNGKV (reference sequence). The CDR3 sequence is 14 residues long. The V end lost 4 bases, the J end lost 0 bases, and 10 bases lay between the germline ends. CDR3 in amino acids: CASSSLESSYEQYF. The part of the CDR3 DNA that was read is TGTGCCAGCAGCTCTCTGGAGAGCTCCTATGAACAGTAC.

In its sample, this clone is medium-sized. The genes and germline here are from mouse. Read coverage stops 1 residue before the CDR3 terminus; the germline J gene supplies the remainder. The rearrangement links TRBV26 to TRBJ2-1; D not certain. Germline V gene data show CDR1 as KGHPV and CDR2 as FQNQEV (reference sequence). The ends were cut back, 4 bases at V and 3 bases at J, with 7 bases in the middle. The CDR3 is 13 residues long. CDR3 DNA (partial): TGTGCCAGCAGTCCGGCAGGCTATGCTGAGCAGTTC. Protein sequence: CASSPAGYAEQF. The whole CDR3 protein is CASSPAGYAEQFF.

This clone came up a few times. Gene names and germline refer to mouse. The CDR3 end falls 1 residue outside the read, so it is completed with the germline J gene. The rearrangement links TRBV31 to TRBJ2-7; possibly TRBD1 or TRBD2 for D (5 bases each). Germline V gene lookup returns CDR1 GKSSPN and CDR2 SITVG. V was clipped by 0 bases and J by 7 bases, with 16 bases between them. This CDR3 contains 14 residues. The covered CDR3 bases are TGTGCCTGGAGTCTAGAGTCCGGGGGATGGGAACAGTAC. This gives the protein CAWSLESGGWEQY. In full, the CDR3 reads CAWSLESGGWEQYF. Full variable domain (missing parts from reference TRBV31 and TRBJ2-7): AQTIHQWPVAEIKAVGSPLSLGCTIKGKSSPNLYWYWQATGGTLQQLFYSITVGQVESVVQLNLSASRPKDDQFILSTEKLLLSHSGFYLCAWSLESGGWEQYFGPGTRLTVL.

In this sample, this clone turned up a few times. Gene names are mouse gene names. The CDR3 goes on 1 residue after the read ends, and that part is filled in from the germline J gene. The chain has TRBV3 and TRBJ1-1, with TRBD1 matching 7 bases. The CDR3 extends over 14 amino acids. Germline assignment: CDR1 SNHLY and CDR2 FYNGKV (reference sequence). V lost 4 bases and J lost 6; bases outside the gene matches: 8. The CDR3 sequence: CASSSTGLPAEVFF. CDR3 DNA (partial): TGTGCCAGCAGCTCGACAGGGCTCCCCGCAGAAGTCTTC.

On this clone: Gene names are mouse gene names. The read halts 1 residue ahead of the CDR3 end, with the missing end drawn from the germline J gene. The chain employs TRBV12-2 and TRBJ2-5; 8 bases align to TRBD1. The CDR3 sequence is 14 residues long. Germline loops: CDR1 SGHLS, CDR2 HYDKME. The junction had 1 base not matched to a gene; V was cut back by 0 bases and J by 3 bases. The CDR3 here is CASSLQGAQDTQYF. CDR3 DNA (partial): TGTGCCAGCTCTCTCCAGGGGGCGCAAGACACCCAGTAC.

Details on this clone: Gene and germline names: mouse. The read ends 1 residue shy of where the CDR3 ends; the end is completed using the germline J gene. The chain combines TRBV26 with TRBJ2-7; D assignment may be TRBD1 or TRBD2 (6 bases each). Germline loops: CDR1 KGHPV, CDR2 FQNQEV (reference sequence). The CDR3 extends over 13 amino acids. Trimming removed 2 bases at V and 7 bases at J, with 12 bases between. CDR3 DNA (partial): TGTGCCAGCAGTCTGGGGGGCGCGAAGGAACAGTAC. Its translation is CASSLGGAKEQY. The whole CDR3 reads CASSLGGAKEQYF.

Regarding this clone: The genes and germline here are from mouse. The read is 1 residue too short to cover the CDR3 end, so that end is filled in from the germline J gene. The chain recombines TRBV24 with TRBJ2-3; TRBD2 agrees at 8 bases. Unmatched junction bases numbered 4, after V lost 4 bases and J lost 1 base. CDR1 and CDR2 (germline): KGHTA, FRNEEI. CDR3 length: 15 amino acids. The CDR3 DNA, read in part, is TGTGCCAGCAGTCCTAGGGGGGGCTGTGCAGAAACGCTGTAT. Translated, it gives CASSPRGGCAETLY. The CDR3 reads in full as CASSPRGGCAETLYF.

On this clone itself: Gene names and germline refer to mouse. The read ends 1 residue before the CDR3 terminus; that terminus is restored from the germline J gene. The chain uses TRBV26 and TRBJ1-1; possible D gene TRBD1, 5 bases. CDR3 length equals 13 residues. Germline V lookup: CDR1 KGHPV, CDR2 FQNQEV (reference sequence). V was pared by 3 bases and J by 1 base, with 6 bases between. The CDR3 sequence: CASSLGGNTEVFF. CDR3 bases read: TGTGCCAGCAGTCTTGGGGGGAACACAGAAGTCTTC.

Points on this clone: Genes and germline are mouse. Read coverage stops 1 residue before the CDR3 terminus; the germline J gene supplies the remainder. The chain carries TRBV12-2 and TRBJ2-7, with 8 bases identical to TRBD1. CDR1 is SGHLS, CDR2 HYDKME, per germline. The trim removed 0 bases at V and 0 bases at J, leaving 0 bases unmatched. This CDR3 contains 14 residues. The CDR3 DNA, read in part, is TGTGCCAGCTCTCTCACAGGGGGCTCCTATGAACAGTAC. It codes for CASSLTGGSYEQY. The full-length CDR3 reads as CASSLTGGSYEQYF.

About this clone itself: Here the gene names and germline are mouse. Sequencing ends 1 residue short of the CDR3 end; the germline J gene provides the rest. This chain joins TRBV5 and TRBJ2-4, with 11 positions matching TRBD2. Germline trimming cut 3 bases from V and 0 bases from J; bases unmatched to any gene: 8. CDR1 and CDR2 (germline): LGHNA, YNLKQL (reference sequence). This CDR3 has 18 amino acids. The sequenced part of the CDR3 DNA is TGTGCCAGCAGCCATTCCCCGGGACTGGGGGTTAGTCAAAACACCTTGTAC. Translating it yields CASSHSPGLGVSQNTLY. The whole CDR3 sequence reads CASSHSPGLGVSQNTLYF.

Comment on this clone: Mouse germline and gene names are used. Coverage ceases 1 residue before the CDR3 finishes, and the germline J gene fills in the end. The gene calls are TRBV17 and TRBJ2-7, with D hard to call. The CDR3 loop spans 13 amino acids. Germline V gives CDR1 MNHDT, CDR2 YYDKIL. Trimming left V 5 bases short and J 0 bases short, with 8 bases between. CDR3 residues: CASSQDGSYEQYF. CDR3 DNA, as far as it was read: TGTGCTAGCAGTCAGGACGGCTCCTATGAACAGTAC. The variable domain in full, with the rest retrieved from reference TRBV17 and TRBJ2-7, is DTTVKQNPRYKLARVGKPVNLICSQTMNHDTMYWYQKKPNQAPKLLLFYYDKILNREADTFEKFQSSRPNNSFCSLYIGSAGLEYSAMYLCASSQDGSYEQYFGPGTRLTVL.

As concerns this clone: These gene names are mouse names. The read is 1 residue too short to cover the CDR3 end, so that end is filled in from the germline J gene. This chain uses TRBV16 with TRBJ2-3; TRBD2 matches 10 bases. The CDR3 spans 15 residues. The V gene end was trimmed by 6 bases and the J gene end by 0 bases; junction bases not matched to a gene: 3. The germline V gene has CDR1 SGHSA and CDR2 FRNQAP. CDR3 sequence: CASRWTGGSAETLYF. CDR3 bases read: TGTGCAAGCAGATGGACTGGGGGTAGTGCAGAAACGCTGTAT.

This clone is medium-sized in the sample. Mouse gene names and germline throughout. The read terminates 1 residue ahead of where the CDR3 ends, so the germline J gene completes it. J is TRBJ2-5 and V is TRBV12-2; 8 bases match TRBD2. Looked up from germline, CDR1 is SGHLS and CDR2 is HYDKME. V dropped 2 bases and J dropped 2; count of bases not matched to a gene: 5. The CDR3 sequence is 15 residues long. The part of the CDR3 DNA that was read is TGTGCCAGCTCTCCCGATTGGGGGGGCCAAGACACCCAGTAC. Translating it yields CASSPDWGGQDTQY. The complete CDR3 protein is CASSPDWGGQDTQYF.

Comment on this clone: All gene names here are mouse names. Sequencing ends 1 residue short of the CDR3 end; the germline J gene provides the rest. J is TRBJ2-7 and V is TRBV12-2; 9 bases match TRBD2. The germline CDR1 and CDR2 sequences are SGHLS and HYDKME. There are 14 residues in the CDR3. Trimming took 0 bases from V and 4 from J; bases not matched to a gene: 3. The CDR3 here is CASSLGDWEYEQYF. The sequenced CDR3 bases are TGTGCCAGCTCTCTCGGGGACTGGGAATATGAACAGTAC.

Comment on this clone: Gene names and germline match the mouse. The missing CDR3 end, 1 residue past where the read stops, is filled in from the germline J gene. This rearrangement joins TRBV16 to TRBJ2-5, with D perhaps matching TRBD1 (6 bases). The CDR3 is 12 amino acids. The germline V and J ends were trimmed by 5 bases and 5 bases, with 8 bases remaining between them. CDR1 is SGHSA and CDR2 is FRNQAP in the germline V gene. Incomplete CDR3 DNA: TGTGCAAGCAGCCTACAGGGAGACACCCAGTAC. This gives the protein CASSLQGDTQY. The whole CDR3 sequence is CASSLQGDTQYF.

In its sample, this clone was seen a few times. Germline and genes: mouse. The read gets to within 1 residue of the CDR3 end, and the germline J gene fills in the rest. V and J are TRBV26 and TRBJ2-7; D is perhaps TRBD1 or TRBD2 (5 bases each). This CDR3 spans 13 amino acids. Germline V gene data show CDR1 as KGHPV and CDR2 as FQNQEV (reference sequence). V lost 6 bases, J lost 0 bases, and 9 bases lay in between. The CDR3: CASRRDDSYEQYF. The covered CDR3 bases are TGTGCCAGCAGGCGGGACGACTCCTATGAACAGTAC.